These T cell receptor beta chains were read from a single sample in a study of blood T cells in healthy people across ages. TCRdb re-derived calls from the 5' RACE reads in MiXCR, one entry per CDR3 protein. The table lists some 1.7 million distinct CDR3 sequences, roughly 27% of them singletons, with around 7.7% in the top ten. What was sequenced was blood. The source of these receptors is a woman aged 25-40 years in good health. Both conserved end residues are trimmed from each CDR3. The D gene is left open where the match is weak.

KTRDSSTDTQY	-	TRBJ2-3	TRBV20-1
AGSVNRRSTDTQY	-	TRBJ2-3	TRBV7-8
ASSRELGSYT	-	TRBJ1-2	TRBV5-1
ASSWGASGGNYEQY	TRBD2	TRBJ2-7	TRBV7-2
ASSLWWNPRGRRDEQF	-	TRBJ2-1	TRBV28
VSMTSGSVSYNEQF	TRBD2	TRBJ2-1	TRBV6-5
ASSPTSGIYNEQF	TRBD2	TRBJ2-1	TRBV7-2
ASSHGLAGVLGETQY	TRBD2	TRBJ2-5	TRBV27
ASSEGGGTEAF	-	TRBJ1-1	TRBV9
ASSRRKSGTYEQY	TRBD2	-	TRBV19
ASSFGGTSGSEQY	TRBD2	TRBJ2-7	TRBV5-5
ASSSSPRGRVGGEDTQY	-	TRBJ2-3	TRBV11-2
ASRETGVPLWGANVLT	-	TRBJ2-6	TRBV5-1
ATRTTNGHRGLHTEAF	TRBD1	TRBJ1-1	TRBV24-1
ASSPRGQVFGDTQY	TRBD1	TRBJ2-3	TRBV18
ASSTLSGSSYEQY	TRBD2	TRBJ2-7	TRBV5-1
ASRDSPAASYEQY	-	TRBJ2-7	TRBV5-1
AISETGVNYEQY	-	TRBJ2-7	TRBV10-3
ASTMTGEGYT	TRBD1	TRBJ1-2	TRBV12-3/TRBV12-4
ASSTDRAGGVNTEAF	TRBD1	TRBJ1-1	TRBV7-9
ASSVDGGARPQH	-	TRBJ1-5	TRBV9
ASSQGGHEQY	-	TRBJ2-7	TRBV9
SVEETQPRGQY	-	TRBJ2-7	TRBV29-1
ATSRRAVGDEQF	-	TRBJ2-1	TRBV15
AWTNTKGHGYT	-	TRBJ1-2	TRBV30
ASSDLDRGYEQY	TRBD1	TRBJ2-7	TRBV25-1
ASSYAGGSNYEQY	-	TRBJ2-7	TRBV6-2/TRBV6-3
AISAGTRTNYGYT	-	TRBJ1-2	TRBV10-3
ASSYQTSFDNEQF	-	TRBJ2-1	TRBV6-6
SAPFPRGGSYEQY	TRBD2	TRBJ2-7	TRBV20-1
ASSRQGLLNYGYT	TRBD1	TRBJ1-2	TRBV28
ASSSLAGRFYEQF	TRBD2	TRBJ2-1	TRBV11-2
ASSEASSTDTQY	-	TRBJ2-3	TRBV10-1
ASSLALAGGSEQF	TRBD2	TRBJ2-1	TRBV5-5
SAREGAGAETQY	TRBD2	TRBJ2-5	TRBV20-1
SARGGTSGSRRGAYNEQF	TRBD2	TRBJ2-1	TRBV20-1
ASSLGVGEAF	-	TRBJ1-1	TRBV6-2/TRBV6-3
ASSRDSGTSYEQF	-	TRBJ2-1	TRBV7-9
ASSYPPTGGEWNEQF	TRBD1	TRBJ2-1	TRBV6-6
ASSDTYNEQF	-	TRBJ2-1	TRBV12-3/TRBV12-4
ASSKGGQMAYEQY	-	-	TRBV21-1
SVVANSYEQY	-	TRBJ2-7	TRBV29-1